Below are 10 T cell receptor beta chains sequenced from a single sample in a study of T-cell memory formation after mild COVID-19. TCRdb processed the 5' RACE reads anew with MiXCR; each CDR3 protein has one entry. The sample records 300,000 to 350,000 distinct CDR3 sequences, around 15% being singletons. The sequenced sample was PBMCs or a T cell subset sorted from them (not recorded which). The receptors originated from a man between 18 and 29 years old who had mild COVID-19 (a few samples of this study predate the infection). Cell type and time point are not known.

This clonotype has more than one count but fewer than ten. The chain uses TRBV7-9 and TRBJ2-1; possibly TRBD2 for D (7 bases). The V and J ends lost 4 bases and 5 bases respectively, with 15 bases between them. The CDR3 is 15 amino acids. Germline V gene lookup returns CDR1 SEHNR and CDR2 FQNEAQ (reference sequence). CDR3: CASSYWRGGNNEQFF. In DNA form, the CDR3 reads TGTGCCAGCAGCTATTGGAGGGGGGGGAACAATGAGCAGTTCTTC.

This clonotype has more than one count but fewer than ten. The chain joins TRBV29-1 to TRBJ1-2; D is perhaps TRBD1 (5 bases). The CDR3 contains 13 residues. V lost 4 bases to trimming and J lost 8 bases, with 17 bases between them. CDR1 and CDR2 from the germline V gene are SQVTM and ANQGSEA. CDR3 sequence (DNA): TGCAGCGTTGCTGGGACGGGAAGAGGGGGCTACACCTTC. Translated, it gives CSVAGTGRGGYTF.

This clonotype was detected only a few times. J is TRBJ1-1 and V is TRBV2, with D uncertain. In germline, CDR1 is SNHLY, CDR2 FYNNEI. The CDR3 loop spans 17 amino acids. Trimming shortened V by 3 bases and J by 1 base, and 18 bases separated the two germline ends. This chain's CDR3 is CASSDRDQPVGNTEAFF. CDR3 DNA: TGTGCCAGCAGTGACCGCGACCAACCAGTGGGGAACACTGAAGCTTTCTTT.

V usage is TRBV6-5 and J usage is TRBJ1-6; TRBD1 matches 7 bases. J lost 7 bases, V lost 4 bases, and 7 bases had no gene match. Germline loops: CDR1 MNHEY, CDR2 SVGAGI. CDR3 size: 15 residues. DNA for the CDR3: TGTGCCAGCAGTTCGATAGGGGGCGGGAATTCACCCCTCCACTTT. It specifies CASSSIGGGNSPLHF.

There are many counts of this clonotype. The V call is TRBV6-5, the J call TRBJ1-3; no reliable D call. The CDR3 is made up of 13 amino acids. The V gene's germline CDR1 is MNHEY and CDR2 SVGAGI. Trimming shortened V by 6 bases and J by 0 bases, and 6 bases separated the two germline ends. This CDR3 reads CASRTPSGNTIYF. The CDR3 nucleotides read TGTGCCAGCAGGACACCCTCTGGAAACACCATATATTTT.

The rearrangement joins TRBV6-6 to TRBJ2-7; 7 bases line up with TRBD1. V gave up 1 base and J gave up 3 bases; unmatched junction bases: 9. Germline CDR1 MNHNY, CDR2 SVGAGI (reference sequence). The CDR3 consists of 16 residues. The CDR3 DNA sequence: TGTGCCAGCAGTTACTGGCTCGACAGGGCTCTCTACGAGCAGTACTTC. It translates to CASSYWLDRALYEQYF.

The chain recombines TRBV30 with TRBJ2-2; no reliable D call. V was cut by 1 base and J by 10 bases, with 13 bases left in between. Germline values: CDR1 GTSNPN, CDR2 SVGIG (reference sequence). The CDR3 contains 13 residues. The DNA of the CDR3 is TGTGCCTGGAGTGCCTATTCGGTCCCGGAGCTGTTTTTT. Its translation: CAWSAYSVPELFF.

The rearrangement links TRBV5-4 to TRBJ1-1; 7 bases agree with TRBD1. The CDR3 is made up of 15 amino acids. J lost 0 bases, V lost 7 bases, and 9 bases had no gene match. The germline gives CDR1 SGHNT, CDR2 YYREEE (reference sequence). The CDR3 here is CASAPGQHMNTEAFF. The CDR3 DNA is TGTGCCAGCGCACCGGGACAGCACATGAACACTGAAGCTTTCTTT. The full variable domain, rest sourced from reference TRBV5-4 and TRBJ1-1, is ETGVTQSPTHLIKTRGQQVTLRCSSQSGHNTVSWYQQALGQGPQFIFQYYREEENGRGNFPPRFSGLQFPNYSSELNVNALELDDSALYLCASAPGQHMNTEAFFGQGTRLTVV.

J is TRBJ2-2 and V is TRBV25-1; D may be TRBD1 (5 bases). Trimming removed 8 bases from V and 6 bases from J, with 16 bases in between. The CDR3 is 14 amino acids. CDR1 and CDR2 from the germline V gene are MGHDK and SYGVNS. The CDR3 bases are TGTGCCAGCGGCAGGGCTTTACAGTCCGGGGAGCTGTTTTTT. Protein product: CASGRALQSGELFF.

This clonotype has a count of ten or more. The CDR3 coding sequence is TGTGCCAGCAGGGGTTTCCTATCTGGGGCCAACGTCCTGACTTTC. Protein: CASRGFLSGANVLTF. The V and J genes are TRBV7-2 and TRBJ2-6; no clear D. Trimming took 6 bases from V and 1 from J, leaving 10 bases between them. The germline gives CDR1 SGHTA, CDR2 FQGNSA. CDR3 size: 15 residues.